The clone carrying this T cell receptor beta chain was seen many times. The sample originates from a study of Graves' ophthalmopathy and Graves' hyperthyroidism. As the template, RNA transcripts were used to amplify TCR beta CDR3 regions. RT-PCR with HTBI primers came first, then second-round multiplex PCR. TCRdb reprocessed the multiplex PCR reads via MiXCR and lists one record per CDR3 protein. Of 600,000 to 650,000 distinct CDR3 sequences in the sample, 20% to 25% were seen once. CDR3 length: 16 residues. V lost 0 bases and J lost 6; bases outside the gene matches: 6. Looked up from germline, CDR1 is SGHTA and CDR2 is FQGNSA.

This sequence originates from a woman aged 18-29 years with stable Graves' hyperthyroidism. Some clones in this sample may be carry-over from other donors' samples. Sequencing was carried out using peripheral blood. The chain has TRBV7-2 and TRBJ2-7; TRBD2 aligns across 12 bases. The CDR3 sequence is CASSLATSGSVGEQYF. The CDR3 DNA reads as TGTGCCAGCAGCTTAGCGACTAGCGGGAGCGTCGGCGAGCAGTACTTC.